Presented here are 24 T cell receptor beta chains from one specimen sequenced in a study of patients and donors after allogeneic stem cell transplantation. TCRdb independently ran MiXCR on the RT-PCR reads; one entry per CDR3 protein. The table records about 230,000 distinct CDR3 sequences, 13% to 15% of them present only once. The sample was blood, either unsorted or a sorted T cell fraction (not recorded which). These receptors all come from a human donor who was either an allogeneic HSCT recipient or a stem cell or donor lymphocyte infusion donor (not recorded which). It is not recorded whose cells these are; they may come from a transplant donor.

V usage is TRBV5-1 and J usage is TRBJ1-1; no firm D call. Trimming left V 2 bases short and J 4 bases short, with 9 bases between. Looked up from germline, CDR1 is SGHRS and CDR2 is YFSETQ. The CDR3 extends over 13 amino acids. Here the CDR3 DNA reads TGCGCCAGCAGCTTTGAAGCCACCACTGAAGCTTTCTTT. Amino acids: CASSFEATTEAFF.

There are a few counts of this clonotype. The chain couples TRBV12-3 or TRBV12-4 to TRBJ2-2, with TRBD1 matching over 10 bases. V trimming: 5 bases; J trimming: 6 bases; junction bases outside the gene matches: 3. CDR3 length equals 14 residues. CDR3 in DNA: TGTGCCAGCAGTAGGACAGGGGGATCCGGGGAGCTGTTTTTT. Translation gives CASSRTGGSGELFF.

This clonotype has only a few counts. The CDR3 bases are TGTGCCAGCAGCTCACGCGGCGTCTCAGGGGGTCTCGAGCAGTACTTC. Protein product: CASSSRGVSGGLEQYF. The rearrangement links TRBV11-2 to TRBJ2-7, with 7 bases lining up with TRBD1. V lost 4 bases, J lost 6 bases, and 15 bases stayed unmatched. The germline gives CDR1 SGHAT, CDR2 FQNNGV. This CDR3 region has 16 residues.

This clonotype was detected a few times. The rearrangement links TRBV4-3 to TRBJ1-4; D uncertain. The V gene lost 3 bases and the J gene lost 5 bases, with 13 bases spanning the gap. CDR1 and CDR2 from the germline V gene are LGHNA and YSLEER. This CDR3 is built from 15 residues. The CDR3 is CASSQIVKRNEKLFF. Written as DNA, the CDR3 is TGCGCCAGCAGCCAGATTGTGAAACGGAATGAAAAACTGTTTTTT.

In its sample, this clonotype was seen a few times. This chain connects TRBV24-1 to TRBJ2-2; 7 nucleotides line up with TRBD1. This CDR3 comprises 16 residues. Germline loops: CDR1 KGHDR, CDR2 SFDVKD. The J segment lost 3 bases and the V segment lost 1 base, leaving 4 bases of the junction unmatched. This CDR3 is CATSDFSGGDTGELFF. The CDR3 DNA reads TGTGCCACCAGTGATTTTTCAGGGGGAGACACCGGGGAGCTGTTTTTT.

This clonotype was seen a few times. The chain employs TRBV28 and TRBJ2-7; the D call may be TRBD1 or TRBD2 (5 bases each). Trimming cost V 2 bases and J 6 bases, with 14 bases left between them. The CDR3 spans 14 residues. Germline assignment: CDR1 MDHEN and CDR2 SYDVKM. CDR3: CASSLVRGRAEQYF. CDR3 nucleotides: TGTGCCAGCAGTTTAGTCCGGGGACGGGCCGAGCAGTACTTC.

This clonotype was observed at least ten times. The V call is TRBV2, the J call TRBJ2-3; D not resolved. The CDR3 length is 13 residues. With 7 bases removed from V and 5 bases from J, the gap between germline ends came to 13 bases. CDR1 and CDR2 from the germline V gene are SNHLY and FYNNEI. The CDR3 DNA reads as TGTGCCAGCACTAAGGATATGGGAGATACGCAGTATTTT. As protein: CASTKDMGDTQYF.

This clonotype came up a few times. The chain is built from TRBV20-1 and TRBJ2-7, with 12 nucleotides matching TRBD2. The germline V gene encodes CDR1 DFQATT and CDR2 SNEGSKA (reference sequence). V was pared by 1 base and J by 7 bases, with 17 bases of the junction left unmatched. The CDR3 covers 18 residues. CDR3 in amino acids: CSARGPSGGAIGGGEQYF. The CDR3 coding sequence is TGCAGTGCTAGAGGCCCTAGCGGGGGGGCTATAGGTGGGGGTGAGCAGTACTTC.

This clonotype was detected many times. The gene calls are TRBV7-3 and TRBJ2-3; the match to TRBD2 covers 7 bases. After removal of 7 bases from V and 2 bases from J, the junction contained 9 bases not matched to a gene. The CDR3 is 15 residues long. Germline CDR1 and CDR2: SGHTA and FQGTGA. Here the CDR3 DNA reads TGTGCCAGCAACAGAGGACTAGGTCCCACAGATACGCAGTATTTT. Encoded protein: CASNRGLGPTDTQYF.

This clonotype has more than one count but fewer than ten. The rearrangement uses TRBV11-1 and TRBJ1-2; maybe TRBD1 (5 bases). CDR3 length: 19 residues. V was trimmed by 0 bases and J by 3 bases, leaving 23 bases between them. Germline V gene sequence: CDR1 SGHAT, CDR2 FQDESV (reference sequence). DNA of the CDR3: TGTGCCAGCAGCTTAGCGTTGAACTTTGGACCGAGGGGCCACTATGGCTACACCTTC. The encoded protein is CASSLALNFGPRGHYGYTF.

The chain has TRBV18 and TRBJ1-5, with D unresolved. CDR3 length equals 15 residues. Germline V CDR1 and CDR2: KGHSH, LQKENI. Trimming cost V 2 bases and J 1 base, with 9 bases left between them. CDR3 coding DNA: TGTGCCAGCTCACCAGTATTGGGGAGCAATCAGCCCCAGCATTTT. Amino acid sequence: CASSPVLGSNQPQHF.

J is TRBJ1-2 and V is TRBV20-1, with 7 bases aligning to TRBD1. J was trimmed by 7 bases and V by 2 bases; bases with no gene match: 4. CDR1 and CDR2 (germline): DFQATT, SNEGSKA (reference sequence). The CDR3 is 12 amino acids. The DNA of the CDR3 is TGCAGTGCTAGACCAACAGGGGTTGGCTACACCTTC. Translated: CSARPTGVGYTF.

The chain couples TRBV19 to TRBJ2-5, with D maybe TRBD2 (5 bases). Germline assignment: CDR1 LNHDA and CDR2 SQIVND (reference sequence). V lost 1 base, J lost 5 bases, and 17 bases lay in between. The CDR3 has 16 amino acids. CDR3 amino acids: CASSIVPPGRSETQYF. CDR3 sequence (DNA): TGTGCCAGTAGTATAGTCCCACCGGGGAGATCCGAGACCCAGTACTTC.

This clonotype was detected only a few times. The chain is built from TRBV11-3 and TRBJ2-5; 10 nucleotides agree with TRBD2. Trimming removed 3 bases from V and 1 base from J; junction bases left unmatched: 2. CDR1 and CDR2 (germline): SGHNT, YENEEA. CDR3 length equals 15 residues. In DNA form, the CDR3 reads TGTGCCAGCAGCTTTGGACTAGCGGCCCAAGAGACCCAGTACTTC. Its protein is CASSFGLAAQETQYF.

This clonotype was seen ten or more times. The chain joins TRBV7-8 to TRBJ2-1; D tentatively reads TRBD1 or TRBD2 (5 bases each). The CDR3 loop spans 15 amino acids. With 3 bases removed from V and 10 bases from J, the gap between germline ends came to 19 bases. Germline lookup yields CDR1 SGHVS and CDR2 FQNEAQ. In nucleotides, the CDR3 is TGTGCCAGCAGCTTGGGGACCGCGGATGGCGGGGAGCAGTTCTTC. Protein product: CASSLGTADGGEQFF.

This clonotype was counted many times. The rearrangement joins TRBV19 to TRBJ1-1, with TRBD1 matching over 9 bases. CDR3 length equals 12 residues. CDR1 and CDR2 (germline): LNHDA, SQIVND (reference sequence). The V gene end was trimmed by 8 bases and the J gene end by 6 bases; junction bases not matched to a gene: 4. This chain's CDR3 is CASGTGLAEAFF. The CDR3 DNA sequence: TGTGCCAGTGGGACAGGGTTGGCTGAAGCTTTCTTT.

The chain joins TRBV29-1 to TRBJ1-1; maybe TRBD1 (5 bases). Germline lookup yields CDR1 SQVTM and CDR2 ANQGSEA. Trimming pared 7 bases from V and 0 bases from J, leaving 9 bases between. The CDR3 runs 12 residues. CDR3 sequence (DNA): TGCAGCGGACAGTTTCTGAACACTGAAGCTTTCTTT. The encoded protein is CSGQFLNTEAFF.

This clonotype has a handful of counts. CDR3: CASSLGGVDAYGYTF. In DNA, the CDR3 is TGTGCCAGCAGCTTAGGCGGGGTCGATGCCTATGGCTACACCTTC. This chain joins TRBV7-9 and TRBJ1-2; the D is unclear. Germline CDR1 reads SEHNR; CDR2 reads FQNEAQ (reference sequence). V was cut by 1 base and J by 4 bases, with 13 bases left in between. The CDR3 has 15 residues.

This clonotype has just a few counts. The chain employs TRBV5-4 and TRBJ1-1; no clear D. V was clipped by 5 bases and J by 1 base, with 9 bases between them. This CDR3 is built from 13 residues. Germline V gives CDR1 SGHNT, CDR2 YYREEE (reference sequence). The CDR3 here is CASSMGKNTEAFF. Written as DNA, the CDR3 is TGTGCCAGCAGTATGGGCAAGAACACTGAAGCTTTCTTT.

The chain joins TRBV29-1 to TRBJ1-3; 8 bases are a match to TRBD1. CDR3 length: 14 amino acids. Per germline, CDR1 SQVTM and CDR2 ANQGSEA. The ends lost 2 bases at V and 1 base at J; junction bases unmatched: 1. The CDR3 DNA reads TGCAGCGTTGAAACAGGGGGGTCTGGAAACACCATATATTTT. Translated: CSVETGGSGNTIYF.

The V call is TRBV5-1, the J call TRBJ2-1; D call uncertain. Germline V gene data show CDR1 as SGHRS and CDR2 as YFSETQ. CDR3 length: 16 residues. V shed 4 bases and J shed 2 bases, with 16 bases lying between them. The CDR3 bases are TGCGCCAGCAGCCCCACGACACAAAGCACCTACAATGAGCAGTTCTTC. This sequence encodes CASSPTTQSTYNEQFF.

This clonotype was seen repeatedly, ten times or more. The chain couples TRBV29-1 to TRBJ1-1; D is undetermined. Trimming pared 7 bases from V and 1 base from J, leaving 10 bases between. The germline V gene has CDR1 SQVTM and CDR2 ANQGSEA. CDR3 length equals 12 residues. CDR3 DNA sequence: TGCAGCGGGGTTCGTCGGAACACTGAAGCTTTCTTT. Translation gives CSGVRRNTEAFF.

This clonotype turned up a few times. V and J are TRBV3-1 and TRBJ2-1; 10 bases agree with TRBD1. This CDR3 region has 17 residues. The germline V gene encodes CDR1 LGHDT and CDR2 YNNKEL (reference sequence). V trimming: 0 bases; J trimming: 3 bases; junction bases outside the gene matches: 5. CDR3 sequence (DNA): TGTGCCAGCAGCCAAGACGGGACAGGGGACCTCTACAATGAGCAGTTCTTC. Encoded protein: CASSQDGTGDLYNEQFF.

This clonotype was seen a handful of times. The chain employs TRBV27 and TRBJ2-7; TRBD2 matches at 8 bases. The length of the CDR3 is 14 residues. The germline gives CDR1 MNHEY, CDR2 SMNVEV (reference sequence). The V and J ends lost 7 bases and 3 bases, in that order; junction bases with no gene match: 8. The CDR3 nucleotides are TGTGCCAGCAAGGTGTCTAGCGGGTTCTACGAGCAGTACTTC. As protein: CASKVSSGFYEQYF.